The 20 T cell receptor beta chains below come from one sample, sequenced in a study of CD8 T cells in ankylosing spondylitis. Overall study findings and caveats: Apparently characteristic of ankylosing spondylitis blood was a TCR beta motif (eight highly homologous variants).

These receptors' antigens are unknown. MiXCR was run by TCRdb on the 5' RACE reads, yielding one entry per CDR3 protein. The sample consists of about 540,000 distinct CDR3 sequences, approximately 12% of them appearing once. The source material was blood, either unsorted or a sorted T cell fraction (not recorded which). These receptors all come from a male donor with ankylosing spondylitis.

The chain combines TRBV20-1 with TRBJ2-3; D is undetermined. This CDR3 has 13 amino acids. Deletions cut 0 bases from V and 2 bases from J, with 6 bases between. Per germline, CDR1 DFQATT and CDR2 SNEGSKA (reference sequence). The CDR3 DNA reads TGCAGTGCTAGAGATCCCACCACAGATACGCAGTATTTT. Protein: CSARDPTTDTQYF.

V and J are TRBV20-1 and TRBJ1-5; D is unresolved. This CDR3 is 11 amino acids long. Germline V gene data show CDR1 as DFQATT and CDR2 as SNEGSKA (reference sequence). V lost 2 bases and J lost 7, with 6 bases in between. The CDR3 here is CSARIAQPQHF. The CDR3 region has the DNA TGCAGTGCTAGAATAGCGCAGCCCCAGCATTTT.

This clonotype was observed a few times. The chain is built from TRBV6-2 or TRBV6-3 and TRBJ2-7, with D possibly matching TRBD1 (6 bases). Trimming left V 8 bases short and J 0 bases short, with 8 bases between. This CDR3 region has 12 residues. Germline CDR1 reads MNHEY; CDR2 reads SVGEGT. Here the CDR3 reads CASGQFSYEQYF. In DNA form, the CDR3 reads TGTGCCAGCGGACAGTTCTCCTACGAGCAGTACTTC.

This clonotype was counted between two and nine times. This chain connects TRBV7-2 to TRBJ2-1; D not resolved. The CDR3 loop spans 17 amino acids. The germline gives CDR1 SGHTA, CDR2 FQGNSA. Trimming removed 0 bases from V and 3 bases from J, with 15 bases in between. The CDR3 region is CASSLALAGTFYNEQFF. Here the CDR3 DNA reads TGTGCCAGCAGCTTAGCGCTCGCAGGAACGTTCTACAATGAGCAGTTCTTC.

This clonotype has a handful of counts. CDR3 sequence (DNA): TGTGCCAGCATGCGGGGACAGGGGAGGGATGAAGCTTTCTTT. Amino acids: CASMRGQGRDEAFF. The chain couples TRBV11-2 to TRBJ1-1; 10 nucleotides line up with TRBD1. CDR1 is SGHAT and CDR2 is FQNNGV in the germline V gene. The CDR3 sequence is 14 residues long. V dropped 7 bases and J dropped 7; count of bases not matched to a gene: 9. Complete variable domain (other parts from reference TRBV11-2 and TRBJ1-1): EAGVAQSPRYKIIEKRQSVAFWCNPISGHATLYWYQQILGQGPKLLIQFQNNGVVDDSQLPKDRFSAERLKGVDSTLKIQPAKLEDSAVYLCASMRGQGRDEAFFGQGTRLTVV.

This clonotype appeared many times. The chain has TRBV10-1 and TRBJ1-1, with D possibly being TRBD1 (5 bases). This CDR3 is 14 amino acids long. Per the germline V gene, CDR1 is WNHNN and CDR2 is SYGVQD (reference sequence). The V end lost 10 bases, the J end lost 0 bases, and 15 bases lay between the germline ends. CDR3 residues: CATSLTVMNTEAFF. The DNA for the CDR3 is TGCGCCACCTCACTGACAGTCATGAACACTGAAGCTTTCTTT.

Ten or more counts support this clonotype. As DNA, the CDR3 is TGCAGCGTTGGAGACAGGGGGCTTGAGCAGTACTTC. As protein: CSVGDRGLEQYF. The chain uses TRBV29-1 and TRBJ2-7; the match to TRBD1 covers 10 bases. Germline CDR1 and CDR2: SQVTM and ANQGSEA. Trimming at V came to 4 bases and at J to 7 bases, leaving 4 bases not matched to a gene. The CDR3 has 12 amino acids.

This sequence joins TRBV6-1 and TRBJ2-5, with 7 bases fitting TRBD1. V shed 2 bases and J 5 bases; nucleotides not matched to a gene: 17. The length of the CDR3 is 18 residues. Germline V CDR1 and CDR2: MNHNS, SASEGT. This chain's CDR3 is CASSETEPGQKAPETQYF. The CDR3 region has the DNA TGTGCCAGCAGTGAAACGGAACCGGGACAGAAAGCCCCGGAGACCCAGTACTTC.

CDR3 nucleotide sequence: TGTGCCAGCACCCCGTTAGGGGACAGGGGTTTTCCTTTCTTT. Its translation: CASTPLGDRGFPFF. The V and J genes are TRBV5-5 and TRBJ1-1; 10 positions agree with TRBD1. Germline V gives CDR1 SGHKS, CDR2 YYEKEE (reference sequence). The CDR3 loop spans 14 amino acids. Unmatched junction bases numbered 14, after V lost 6 bases and J lost 12 bases.

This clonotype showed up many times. The CDR3 loop reads CAISGKAGSSGNTIYF. Written as DNA, the CDR3 is TGTGCCATCAGTGGAAAGGCTGGGAGCTCTGGAAACACCATATATTTT. The rearrangement uses TRBV10-3 and TRBJ1-3; D is unclear. Germline loops: CDR1 ENHRY, CDR2 SYGVKD. This CDR3 is built from 16 residues. Trimming shortened V by 4 bases and J by 0 bases, and 13 bases separated the two germline ends.

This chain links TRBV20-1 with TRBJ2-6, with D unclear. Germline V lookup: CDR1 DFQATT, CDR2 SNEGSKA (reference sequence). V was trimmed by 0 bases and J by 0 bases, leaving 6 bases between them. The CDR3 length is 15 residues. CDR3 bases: TGCAGTGCTAGAGATCAGCTCTCTGGGGCCAACGTCCTGACTTTC. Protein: CSARDQLSGANVLTF.

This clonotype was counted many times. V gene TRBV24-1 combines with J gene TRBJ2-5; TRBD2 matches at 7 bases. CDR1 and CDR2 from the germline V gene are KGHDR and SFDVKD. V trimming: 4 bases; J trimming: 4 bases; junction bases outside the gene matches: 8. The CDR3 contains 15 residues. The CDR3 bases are TGTGCCACCAGTGACCCCCTGGGGGGGGGAGAGACCCAGTACTTC. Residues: CATSDPLGGGETQYF.

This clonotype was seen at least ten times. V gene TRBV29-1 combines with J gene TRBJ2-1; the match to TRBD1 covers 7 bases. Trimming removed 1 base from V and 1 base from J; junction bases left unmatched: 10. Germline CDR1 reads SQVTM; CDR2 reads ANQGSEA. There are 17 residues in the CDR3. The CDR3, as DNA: TGCAGCGTTGAAGTATACGGGACAGATCTTTCCTACAATGAGCAGTTCTTC. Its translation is CSVEVYGTDLSYNEQFF.

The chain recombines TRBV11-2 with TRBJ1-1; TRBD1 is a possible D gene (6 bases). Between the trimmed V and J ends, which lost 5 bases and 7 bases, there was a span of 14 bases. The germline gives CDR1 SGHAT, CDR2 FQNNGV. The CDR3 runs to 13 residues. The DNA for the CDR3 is TGTGCCAGCAGCCCGCAAATGGACAGTGAAGCTTTCTTT. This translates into CASSPQMDSEAFF.

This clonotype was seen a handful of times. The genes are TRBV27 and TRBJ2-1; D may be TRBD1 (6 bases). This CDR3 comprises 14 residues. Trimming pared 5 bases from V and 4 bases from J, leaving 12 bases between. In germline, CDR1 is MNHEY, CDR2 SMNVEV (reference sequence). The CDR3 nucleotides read TGTGCCAGCAGTCCGGGACAAGAATACAATGAGCAGTTCTTC. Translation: CASSPGQEYNEQFF.

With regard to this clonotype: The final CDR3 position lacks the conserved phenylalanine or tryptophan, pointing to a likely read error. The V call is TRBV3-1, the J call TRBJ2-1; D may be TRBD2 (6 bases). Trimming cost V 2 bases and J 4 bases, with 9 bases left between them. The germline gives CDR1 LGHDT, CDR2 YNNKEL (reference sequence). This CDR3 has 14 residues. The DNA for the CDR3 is TGTGCCAGCAGCCAACAGCGGGCTTACAATGAGCAGTTCTTA. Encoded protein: CASSQQRAYNEQFL.

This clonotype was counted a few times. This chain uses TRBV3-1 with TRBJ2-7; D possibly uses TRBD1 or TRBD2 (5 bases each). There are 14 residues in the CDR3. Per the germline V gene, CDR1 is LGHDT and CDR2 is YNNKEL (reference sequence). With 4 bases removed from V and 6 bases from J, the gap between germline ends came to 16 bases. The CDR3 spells CASSPGTGSGEQYF. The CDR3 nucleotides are TGTGCCAGCAGCCCTGGGACCGGCTCGGGCGAGCAGTACTTC.

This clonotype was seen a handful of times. The CDR3 spells CASSRTSGRLFNEQFF. Here the CDR3 DNA reads TGTGCCAGCAGCCGGACTAGCGGGAGGCTGTTCAATGAGCAGTTCTTC. The rearrangement joins TRBV12-3 or TRBV12-4 to TRBJ2-1, with TRBD2 matching 14 bases. CDR3 length equals 16 residues. Trimming at V came to 6 bases and at J to 6 bases, leaving 7 bases not matched to a gene.

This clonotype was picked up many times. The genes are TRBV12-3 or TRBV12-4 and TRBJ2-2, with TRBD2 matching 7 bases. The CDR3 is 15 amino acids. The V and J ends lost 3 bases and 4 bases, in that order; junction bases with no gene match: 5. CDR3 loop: CASSFWTSSTGELFF. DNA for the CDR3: TGTGCCAGCAGTTTTTGGACTAGTAGCACCGGGGAGCTGTTTTTT.

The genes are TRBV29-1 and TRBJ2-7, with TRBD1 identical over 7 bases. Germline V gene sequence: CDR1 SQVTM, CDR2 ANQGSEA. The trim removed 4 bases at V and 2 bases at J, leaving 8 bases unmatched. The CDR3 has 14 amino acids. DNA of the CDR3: TGCAGCGTTGGAGCGAGGGGGCCTGCCTACGAGCAGTACTTC. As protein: CSVGARGPAYEQYF.